The 30 T cell receptor beta chains listed next were all sequenced from one sample in a study of CD8 T cells in Susac syndrome. RNA totalling roughly 0.5 to 1 ug underwent reverse transcription with random hexamers. MiXCR, applied by TCRdb to the immunoSEQ multiplex PCR reads, yields one record per CDR3 protein. The sample carries roughly 150,000 distinct CDR3 sequences, roughly 95% recorded once. The specimen was CD8+ T cells from PBMCs. These receptors were obtained from a human donor with multiple sclerosis.

This chain connects TRBV20-1 to TRBJ1-2; D is unresolved. The V and J ends lost 3 bases and 4 bases respectively, with 12 bases between them. The CDR3 spans 13 residues. Per the germline V gene, CDR1 is DFQATT and CDR2 is SNEGSKA (reference sequence). In DNA, the CDR3 is TGCAGTGCTAGTGCAGGTTTTTCCTATGGCTACACCTTC. The encoded protein is CSASAGFSYGYTF.

The genes are TRBV7-3 and TRBJ2-2; TRBD1 matches 10 bases. The CDR3 sequence is 16 residues long. Germline-derived CDR1 and CDR2 are SGHTA and FQGTGA. V lost 4 bases, J lost 4 bases, and 6 bases stayed unmatched. The CDR3 nucleotides read TGTGCCAGCAGCTCGCCGGGACAGGGGATCACCGGGGAGCTGTTTTTT. It yields the protein CASSSPGQGITGELFF. The entire variable domain, with the rest obtained from reference TRBV7-3 and TRBJ2-2, is as follows: GAGVSQTPSNKVTEKGKYVELRCDPISGHTALYWYRQSLGQGPEFLIYFQGTGAADDSGLPNDRFFAVRPEGSVSTLKIQRTERGDSAVYLCASSSPGQGITGELFFGEGSRLTVL.

The chain carries TRBV7-9 and TRBJ1-4; D not certain. Between the trimmed V and J ends, which lost 3 bases and 5 bases, there was a span of 7 bases. The CDR3 has 13 amino acids. CDR1 and CDR2 from the germline V gene are SEHNR and FQNEAQ (reference sequence). The CDR3 bases are TGTGCCAGCAGCTTTACCTTGAATGAAAAACTGTTTTTT. Amino acids: CASSFTLNEKLFF.

CDR3 DNA: TGTGCCAGCAGCCATAAACCCAGGCTTTGGAACTACGAGCAGTACTTC. As protein: CASSHKPRLWNYEQYF. The genes are TRBV5-6 and TRBJ2-7; D is unclear. Trimming shortened V by 4 bases and J by 3 bases, and 20 bases separated the two germline ends. CDR3 length: 16 amino acids. Looked up from germline, CDR1 is SGHDT and CDR2 is YYEEEE.

The chain links TRBV20-1 to TRBJ2-1, with 11 bases matching TRBD2. Germline V lookup: CDR1 DFQATT, CDR2 SNEGSKA (reference sequence). Trimming at V came to 7 bases and at J to 8 bases, leaving 13 bases not matched to a gene. The CDR3 is made up of 15 amino acids. The CDR3 DNA sequence: TGCAGTGTTCTAGCGGGAGGTGGGGTTTGGGATGAGCAGTTCTTC. This codes for CSVLAGGGVWDEQFF.

This clonotype appeared once. The genes are TRBV6-5 and TRBJ1-2; D not resolved. The V gene lost 0 bases and the J gene lost 4 bases, with 6 bases spanning the gap. The CDR3 has 13 residues. Germline V gene data show CDR1 as MNHEY and CDR2 as SVGAGI. For the CDR3, the DNA is TGTGCCAGCAGTTACTCCAACAGCTATGGCTACACCTTC. This codes for CASSYSNSYGYTF.

The chain employs TRBV29-1 and TRBJ2-1; tentatively, D is TRBD1 (5 bases). Trimming pared 7 bases from V and 4 bases from J, leaving 17 bases between. The CDR3 loop spans 14 amino acids. Germline CDR1 reads SQVTM; CDR2 reads ANQGSEA. The CDR3 bases are TGCAGCGGGACAACAGGTACCCTATACAATGAGCAGTTCTTC. Translated, it gives CSGTTGTLYNEQFF.

The chain combines TRBV6-8 with TRBJ1-1, with D possibly TRBD1 on 5 matching bases. V lost 2 bases to trimming and J lost 11 bases, with 15 bases between them. Looked up from germline, CDR1 is MNHGY and CDR2 is SAAAGT. This CDR3 has 13 residues. The CDR3 is CASSYEVGREAFF. In nucleotides, the CDR3 is TGTGCCAGCAGTTACGAGGTCGGCAGGGAGGCTTTCTTT.

The rearrangement links TRBV28 to TRBJ2-1, with D perhaps matching TRBD1 (5 bases). Germline CDR1 reads MDHEN; CDR2 reads SYDVKM. The CDR3 has 14 residues. V was cut by 3 bases and J by 4 bases, with 10 bases left in between. As DNA, the CDR3 is TGTGCCAGCAGTTTTGGTTCAGGGTACAATGAGCAGTTCTTC. It codes for CASSFGSGYNEQFF.

The V and J genes are TRBV4-2 and TRBJ2-3, with 12 positions matching TRBD2. V dropped 0 bases and J dropped 6; count of bases not matched to a gene: 4. The germline V gene has CDR1 LGHNA and CDR2 YNFKEQ. CDR3 length: 16 residues. The DNA of the CDR3 is TGTGCCAGCAGCCAAGATCTAGCGGGGGGGCTCGATACGCAGTATTTT. Protein: CASSQDLAGGLDTQYF.

The rearrangement links TRBV3-1 to TRBJ2-5; D unresolved. V was trimmed by 2 bases and J by 7 bases, leaving 17 bases between them. This CDR3 is built from 15 residues. Germline V CDR1 and CDR2: LGHDT, YNNKEL (reference sequence). The chain's CDR3 is CASSQTNKDLGTQYF. The CDR3 nucleotides read TGTGCCAGCAGCCAAACAAACAAGGATTTGGGGACCCAGTACTTC.

The V and J genes are TRBV5-1 and TRBJ2-2; D not certain. Germline CDR1 is SGHRS and CDR2 is YFSETQ. The CDR3 contains 16 residues. V gave up 4 bases and J gave up 0 bases, with 13 bases separating them. CDR3 in DNA: TGCGCCAGCAGCGGAGCCTCAATCGCGAACACCGGGGAGCTGTTTTTT. Translating gives CASSGASIANTGELFF.

The chain joins TRBV19 to TRBJ2-7; 8 bases align to TRBD1. The ends lost 5 bases at V and 5 bases at J; junction bases unmatched: 5. The germline V gene has CDR1 LNHDA and CDR2 SQIVND (reference sequence). The CDR3 contains 13 residues. CDR3 bases: TGTGCCAGTAGTTTAGGACAGGGCGACGAGCAGTACTTC. Its protein is CASSLGQGDEQYF.

The chain carries TRBV5-1 and TRBJ2-3; D remains unclear. The V gene's germline CDR1 is SGHRS and CDR2 YFSETQ. This CDR3 is built from 15 residues. Deletions cut 1 base from V and 4 bases from J, with 13 bases between. The CDR3 DNA follows: TGCGCCAGCAGCTTGAAGGAGAGCCCAGCAGATACGCAGTATTTT. Amino acid sequence: CASSLKESPADTQYF.

V and J are TRBV7-6 and TRBJ2-7; 8 bases map to TRBD1. This CDR3 comprises 17 residues. V gave up 2 bases and J gave up 0 bases; unmatched junction bases: 9. CDR1 is SGHVS, CDR2 FNYEAQ, per germline. The CDR3 DNA reads TGTGCCAGCAGCTTACTATCGGGACAGGCCTTCTCCTACGAGCAGTACGTC. Amino acids: CASSLLSGQAFSYEQYV.

This chain joins TRBV7-9 and TRBJ2-5; no clear D. The CDR3 runs to 14 residues. CDR1 and CDR2 (germline): SEHNR, FQNEAQ (reference sequence). V lost 7 bases and J 1 base, leaving 13 bases between the germline ends. The CDR3 nucleotides are TGTGCCAGCAATCCCCCTCATCCCCAAGAGACCCAGTACTTC. Protein sequence: CASNPPHPQETQYF.

The V and J genes are TRBV7-2 and TRBJ2-3, with TRBD2 matching over 9 bases. The germline CDR1 and CDR2 sequences are SGHTA and FQGNSA. V shed 5 bases, J shed 5 bases, and the junction held 11 bases outside the gene matches. The CDR3 has 16 residues. In DNA, the CDR3 is TGTGCCAGCAGCCGATGGACTAGCGCCCCGGGAGATACGCAGTATTTT. Translated: CASSRWTSAPGDTQYF.

With regard to this clonotype: A junction boundary mismatches the germline segment, possibly from a read error. The chain uses TRBV29-1 and TRBJ2-3, with TRBD1 identical over 7 bases. Germline CDR1 SQVTM, CDR2 ANQGSEA. The CDR3 is 13 amino acids. CDR3 residues: CSVEQTGTDTQYF. The DNA for the CDR3 is TGCAGTGTTGAACAGACAGGGACAGATACGCAGTATTTT.

J is TRBJ2-5 and V is TRBV14; 7 nucleotides agree with TRBD1. The germline gives CDR1 SGHDN, CDR2 FVKESK. This CDR3 region has 14 residues. Trimming removed 4 bases from V and 5 bases from J; junction bases left unmatched: 7. Written as DNA, the CDR3 is TGTGCCAGCAGCCCACCGGGACAGTTGGAGACCCAGTACTTC. Translated: CASSPPGQLETQYF. The whole variable domain, filled in from reference TRBV14 and TRBJ2-5, reads EAGVTQFPSHSVIEKGQTVTLRCDPISGHDNLYWYRRVMGKEIKFLLHFVKESKQDESGMPNNRFLAERTGGTYSTLKVQPAELEDSGVYFCASSPPGQLETQYFGPGTRLLVL.

The chain employs TRBV11-2 and TRBJ2-1, with D possibly TRBD2 on 5 matching bases. The length of the CDR3 is 16 residues. Germline CDR1 and CDR2: SGHAT and FQNNGV. Trimming pared 2 bases from V and 0 bases from J, leaving 11 bases between. CDR3 region: CASSLQIGSSYNEQFF. Here the CDR3 DNA reads TGTGCCAGCAGCTTACAAATTGGGAGCTCCTACAATGAGCAGTTCTTC.

This chain links TRBV19 with TRBJ2-2; possible D gene TRBD1, 5 bases. The CDR3 length is 15 residues. Germline V gene data show CDR1 as LNHDA and CDR2 as SQIVND (reference sequence). The V end lost 3 bases, the J end lost 1 base, and 9 bases lay between the germline ends. CDR3 DNA: TGTGCCAGTAGTATCAGGGATAAGAACACCGGGGAGCTGTTTTTT. It yields the protein CASSIRDKNTGELFF.

This chain links TRBV20-1 with TRBJ2-1, with 9 bases fitting TRBD2. V lost 3 bases, J lost 5 bases, and 5 bases stayed unmatched. In germline, CDR1 is DFQATT, CDR2 SNEGSKA (reference sequence). CDR3 length: 14 amino acids. CDR3 in DNA: TGCAGTGCTAGCGGGCTAGCGGGGAACAATGAGCAGTTCTTC. It is translated as CSASGLAGNNEQFF.

The chain carries TRBV2 and TRBJ2-5; 11 positions match TRBD2. Germline V gene sequence: CDR1 SNHLY, CDR2 FYNNEI. The CDR3 is 15 residues long. V lost 6 bases and J lost 5; bases outside the gene matches: 8. The CDR3 loop is CASSSGTSGRETQYF. The CDR3 bases are TGTGCCAGCAGCTCCGGGACTAGCGGAAGGGAGACCCAGTACTTC.

The V gene is TRBV27, the J gene TRBJ1-1; tentatively, D is TRBD1 (6 bases). The V gene lost 0 bases and the J gene lost 1 base, with 9 bases spanning the gap. CDR1 is MNHEY, CDR2 SMNVEV, per germline (reference sequence). This CDR3 has 15 amino acids. CDR3 DNA sequence: TGTGCCAGCAGTTTATCAGCGGGGGCGAACACTGAAGCTTTCTTT. Residues: CASSLSAGANTEAFF.

The chain carries TRBV3-1 and TRBJ1-1; no firm D call. The CDR3 has 11 amino acids. V was trimmed by 2 bases and J by 8 bases, leaving 6 bases between them. CDR1 and CDR2 (germline): LGHDT, YNNKEL (reference sequence). CDR3 sequence reads: CASSQSREAFF. CDR3 in DNA: TGTGCCAGCAGCCAAAGCAGAGAAGCTTTCTTT.

The CDR3 here is CASSVGQSVDTEAFF. The DNA of the CDR3 is TGTGCCAGCAGCGTTGGACAATCGGTCGACACTGAAGCTTTCTTT. This chain uses TRBV7-9 with TRBJ1-1; D is possibly TRBD1 (5 bases). V shed 5 bases and J shed 3 bases, with 16 bases lying between them. The CDR3 is 15 amino acids. Germline CDR1 SEHNR, CDR2 FQNEAQ (reference sequence).

The CDR3 DNA reads TGTGCCAGCAGGCCTAGGCCGGCCTACGAGCAGTACTTC. This gives the protein CASRPRPAYEQYF. This chain uses TRBV6-5 with TRBJ2-7; D unresolved. The V gene lost 6 bases and the J gene lost 2 bases, with 11 bases spanning the gap. CDR3 length equals 13 residues. Germline CDR1 MNHEY, CDR2 SVGAGI.

The genes are TRBV20-1 and TRBJ2-1; 9 nucleotides match TRBD2. The germline V gene has CDR1 DFQATT and CDR2 SNEGSKA (reference sequence). J was trimmed by 0 bases and V by 5 bases; bases with no gene match: 8. This CDR3 has 16 amino acids. The CDR3 sequence: CSAPNAGGSSYNEQFF. The CDR3 DNA reads as TGCAGTGCTCCGAACGCGGGGGGGAGCTCCTACAATGAGCAGTTCTTC.

This clonotype was detected only once. The V call is TRBV27, the J call TRBJ2-2, with D tentatively TRBD1 (6 bases). Trimming left V 2 bases short and J 10 bases short, with 11 bases between. The CDR3 spans 13 residues. CDR1 is MNHEY and CDR2 is SMNVEV in the germline V gene (reference sequence). The CDR3 sequence: CASSLTDRLELFF. The CDR3 coding sequence is TGTGCCAGCAGTTTAACTGACAGGTTGGAGCTGTTTTTT.

This clonotype showed up just once. The DNA for the CDR3 is TGTGCCACCAGCGGCCGGGCTTCGCGAGTGGAGACCCAGTACTTC. Translating it yields CATSGRASRVETQYF. V gene TRBV15 combines with J gene TRBJ2-5; D is uncertain. V lost 5 bases, J lost 5 bases, and 18 bases lay in between. This CDR3 is built from 15 residues. The V gene's germline CDR1 is LNHNV and CDR2 YYDKDF (reference sequence).